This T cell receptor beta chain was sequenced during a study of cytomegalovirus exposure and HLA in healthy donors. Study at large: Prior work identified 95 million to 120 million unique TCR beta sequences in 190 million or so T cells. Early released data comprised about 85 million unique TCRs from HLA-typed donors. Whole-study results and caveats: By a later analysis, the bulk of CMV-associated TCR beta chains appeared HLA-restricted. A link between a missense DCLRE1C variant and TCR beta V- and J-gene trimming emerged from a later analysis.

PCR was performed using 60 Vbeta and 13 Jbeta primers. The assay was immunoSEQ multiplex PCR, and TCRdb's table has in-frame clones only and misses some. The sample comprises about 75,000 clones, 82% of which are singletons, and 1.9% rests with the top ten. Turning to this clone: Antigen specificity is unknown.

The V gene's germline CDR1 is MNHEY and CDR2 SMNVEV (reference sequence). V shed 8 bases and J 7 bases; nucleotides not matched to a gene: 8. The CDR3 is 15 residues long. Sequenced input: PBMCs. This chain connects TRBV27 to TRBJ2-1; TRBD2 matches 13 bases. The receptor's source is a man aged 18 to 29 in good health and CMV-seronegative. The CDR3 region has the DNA TGTGCCAGCGGGCGCCCGGGACTAGCGGGAAATGAGCAGTTCTTC. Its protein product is CASGRPGLAGNEQFF.